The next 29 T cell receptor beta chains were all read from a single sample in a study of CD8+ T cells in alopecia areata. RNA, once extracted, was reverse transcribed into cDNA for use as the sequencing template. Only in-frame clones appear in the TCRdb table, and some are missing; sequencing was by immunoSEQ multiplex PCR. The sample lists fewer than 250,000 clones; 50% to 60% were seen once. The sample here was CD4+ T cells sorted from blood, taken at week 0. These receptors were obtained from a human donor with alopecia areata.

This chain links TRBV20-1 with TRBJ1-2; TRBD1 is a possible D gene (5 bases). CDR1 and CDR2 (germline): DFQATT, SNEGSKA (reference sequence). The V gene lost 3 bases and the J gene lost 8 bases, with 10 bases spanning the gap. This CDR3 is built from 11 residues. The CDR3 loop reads CSASKQEGYTF. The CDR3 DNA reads TGCAGTGCTAGTAAACAGGAAGGCTACACCTTC.

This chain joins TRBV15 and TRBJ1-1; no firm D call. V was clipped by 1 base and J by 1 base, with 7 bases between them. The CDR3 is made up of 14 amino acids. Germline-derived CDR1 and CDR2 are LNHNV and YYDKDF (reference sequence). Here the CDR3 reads CATSRANRNTEAFF. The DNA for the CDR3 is TGTGCCACCAGCAGAGCCAATAGGAACACTGAAGCTTTCTTT.

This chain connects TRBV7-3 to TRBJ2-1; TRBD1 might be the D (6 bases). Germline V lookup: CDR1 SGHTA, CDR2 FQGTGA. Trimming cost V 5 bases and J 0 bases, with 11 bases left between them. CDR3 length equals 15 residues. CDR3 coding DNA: TGTGCCAGCAGCACCCAGGGGAGCTCCTACAATGAGCAGTTCTTC. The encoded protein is CASSTQGSSYNEQFF.

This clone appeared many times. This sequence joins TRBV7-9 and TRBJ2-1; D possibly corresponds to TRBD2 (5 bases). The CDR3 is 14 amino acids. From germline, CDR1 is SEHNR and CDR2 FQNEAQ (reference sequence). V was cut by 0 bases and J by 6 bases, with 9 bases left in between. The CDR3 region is CASSLATSLNEQFF. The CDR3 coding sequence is TGTGCCAGCAGCTTAGCTACTAGTCTCAATGAGCAGTTCTTC. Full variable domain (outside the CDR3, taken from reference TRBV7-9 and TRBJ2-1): DTGVSQNPRHKITKRGQNVTFRCDPISEHNRLYWYRQTLGQGPEFLTYFQNEAQLEKSRLLSDRFSAERPKGSFSTLEIQRTEQGDSAMYLCASSLATSLNEQFFGPGTRLTVL.

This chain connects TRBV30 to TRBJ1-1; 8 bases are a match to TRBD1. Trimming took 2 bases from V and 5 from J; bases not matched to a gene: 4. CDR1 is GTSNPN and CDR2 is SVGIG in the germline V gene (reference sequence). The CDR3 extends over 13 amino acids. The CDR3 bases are TGTGCCTGGAGTAACAGGGGGAGGACTGAAGCTTTCTTT. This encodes CAWSNRGRTEAFF. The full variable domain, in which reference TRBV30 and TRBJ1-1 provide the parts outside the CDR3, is SQTIHQWPATLVQPVGSPLSLECTVEGTSNPNLYWYRQAAGRGLQLLFYSVGIGQISSEVPQNLSASRPQDRQFILSSKKLLLSDSGFYLCAWSNRGRTEAFFGQGTRLTVV.

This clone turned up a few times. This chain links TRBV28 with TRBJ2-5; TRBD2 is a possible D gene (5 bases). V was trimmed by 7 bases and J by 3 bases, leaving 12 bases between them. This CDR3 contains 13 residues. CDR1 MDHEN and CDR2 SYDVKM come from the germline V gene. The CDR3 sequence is CASNPGSKETQYF. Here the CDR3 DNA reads TGTGCCAGCAACCCGGGGTCTAAAGAGACCCAGTACTTC.

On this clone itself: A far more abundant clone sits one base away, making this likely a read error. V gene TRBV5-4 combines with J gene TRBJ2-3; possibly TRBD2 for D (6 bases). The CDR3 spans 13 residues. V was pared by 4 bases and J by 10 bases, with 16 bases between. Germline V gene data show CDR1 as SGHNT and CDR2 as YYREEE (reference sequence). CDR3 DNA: TGTGCCAGCAGCCAGAGGGACTCCAGTCCGCAGTATTTT. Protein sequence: CASSQRDSSPQYF.

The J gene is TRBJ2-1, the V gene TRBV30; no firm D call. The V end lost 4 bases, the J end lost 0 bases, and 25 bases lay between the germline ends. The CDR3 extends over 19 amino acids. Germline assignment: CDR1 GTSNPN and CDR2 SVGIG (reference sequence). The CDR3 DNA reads TGTGCCTGGAATCAAGGGATCAGGAAGGATAGGAGCTCCTACAATGAGCAGTTCTTC. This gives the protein CAWNQGIRKDRSSYNEQFF.

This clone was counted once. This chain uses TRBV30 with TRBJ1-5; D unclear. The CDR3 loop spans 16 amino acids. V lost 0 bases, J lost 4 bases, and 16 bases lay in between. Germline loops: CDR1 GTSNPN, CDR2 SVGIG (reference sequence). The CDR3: CAWSVKGDVLNQPQHF. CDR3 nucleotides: TGTGCCTGGAGTGTAAAGGGAGACGTTCTAAATCAGCCCCAGCATTTT. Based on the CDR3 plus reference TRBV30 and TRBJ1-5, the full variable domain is SQTIHQWPATLVQPVGSPLSLECTVEGTSNPNLYWYRQAAGRGLQLLFYSVGIGQISSEVPQNLSASRPQDRQFILSSKKLLLSDSGFYLCAWSVKGDVLNQPQHFGDGTRLSIL.

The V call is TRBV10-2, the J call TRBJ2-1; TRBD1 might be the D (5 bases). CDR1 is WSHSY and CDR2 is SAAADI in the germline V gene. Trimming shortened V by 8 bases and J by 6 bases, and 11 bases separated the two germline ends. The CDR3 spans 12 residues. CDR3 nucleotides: TGCGCCAGCCCTGACAGATCCAATGAGCAGTTCTTC. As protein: CASPDRSNEQFF.

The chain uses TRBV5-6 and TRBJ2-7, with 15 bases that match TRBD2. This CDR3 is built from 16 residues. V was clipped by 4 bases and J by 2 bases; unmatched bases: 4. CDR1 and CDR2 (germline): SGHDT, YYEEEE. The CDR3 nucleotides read TGTGCCAGCAGCCCCGGACTAGCGGGAGGGACCTACGAGCAGTACTTC. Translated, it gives CASSPGLAGGTYEQYF.

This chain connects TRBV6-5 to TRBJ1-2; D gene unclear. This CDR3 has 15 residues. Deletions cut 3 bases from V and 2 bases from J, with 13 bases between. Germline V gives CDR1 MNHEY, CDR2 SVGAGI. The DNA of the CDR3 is TGTGCCAGCAGTTATGAGTCTCGAGGCAACTATGGCTACACCTTC. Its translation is CASSYESRGNYGYTF.

CDR3 DNA: TGTGCCAGCAGCCAAAGGGGGACTAGCAACTCCTACAATGAGCAGTTCTTC. It specifies CASSQRGTSNSYNEQFF. The V call is TRBV4-2, the J call TRBJ2-1; 9 nucleotides align to TRBD2. The CDR3 is made up of 17 amino acids. Trimming removed 2 bases from V and 0 bases from J; junction bases left unmatched: 5. The germline V gene has CDR1 LGHNA and CDR2 YNFKEQ.

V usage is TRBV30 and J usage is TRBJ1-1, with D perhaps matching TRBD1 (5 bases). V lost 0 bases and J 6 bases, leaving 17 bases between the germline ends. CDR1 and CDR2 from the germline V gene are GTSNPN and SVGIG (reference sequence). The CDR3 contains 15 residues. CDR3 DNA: TGTGCCTGGAGTGTAAAGCGGTCCCGGGGGTCTGAAGCTTTCTTT. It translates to CAWSVKRSRGSEAFF.

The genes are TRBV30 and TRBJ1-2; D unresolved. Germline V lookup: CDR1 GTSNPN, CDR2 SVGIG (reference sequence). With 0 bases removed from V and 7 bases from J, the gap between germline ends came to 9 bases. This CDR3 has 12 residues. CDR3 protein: CAWSVGSGGYTF. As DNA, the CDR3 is TGTGCCTGGAGTGTCGGCAGTGGTGGCTACACCTTC.

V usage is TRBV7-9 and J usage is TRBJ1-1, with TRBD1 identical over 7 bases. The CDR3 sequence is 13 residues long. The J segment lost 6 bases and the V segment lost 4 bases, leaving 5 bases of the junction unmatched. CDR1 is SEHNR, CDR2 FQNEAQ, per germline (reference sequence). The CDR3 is CASSSGQAPEAFF. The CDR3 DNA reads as TGTGCCAGCAGCTCCGGACAGGCTCCTGAAGCTTTCTTT.

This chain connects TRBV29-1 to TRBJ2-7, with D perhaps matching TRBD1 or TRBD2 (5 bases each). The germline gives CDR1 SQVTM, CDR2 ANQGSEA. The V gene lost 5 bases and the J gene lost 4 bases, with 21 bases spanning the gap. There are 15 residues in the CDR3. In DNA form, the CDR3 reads TGCAGCGTTATACTCGGGACCACAAAGGGATACGAGCAGTACTTC. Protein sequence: CSVILGTTKGYEQYF.

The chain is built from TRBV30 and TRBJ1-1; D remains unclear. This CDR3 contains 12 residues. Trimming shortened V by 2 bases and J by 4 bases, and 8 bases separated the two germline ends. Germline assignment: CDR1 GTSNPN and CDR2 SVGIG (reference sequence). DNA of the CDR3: TGTGCCTGGAGTAGGGAAATCACTGAAGCTTTCTTT. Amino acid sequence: CAWSREITEAFF. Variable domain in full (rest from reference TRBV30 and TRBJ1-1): SQTIHQWPATLVQPVGSPLSLECTVEGTSNPNLYWYRQAAGRGLQLLFYSVGIGQISSEVPQNLSASRPQDRQFILSSKKLLLSDSGFYLCAWSREITEAFFGQGTRLTVV.

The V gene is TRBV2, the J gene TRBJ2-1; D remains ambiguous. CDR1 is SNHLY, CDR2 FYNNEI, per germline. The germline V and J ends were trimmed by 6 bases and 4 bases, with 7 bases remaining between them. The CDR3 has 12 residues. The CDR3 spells CASRARYNEQFF. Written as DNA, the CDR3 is TGTGCCAGCAGAGCGAGGTACAATGAGCAGTTCTTC.

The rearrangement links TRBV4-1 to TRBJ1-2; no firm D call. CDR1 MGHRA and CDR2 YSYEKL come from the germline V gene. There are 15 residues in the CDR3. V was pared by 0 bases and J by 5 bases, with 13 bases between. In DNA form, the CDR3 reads TGCGCCAGCAGCCAAGAAGAGAGGGCAGCGTATGGCTACACCTTC. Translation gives CASSQEERAAYGYTF.

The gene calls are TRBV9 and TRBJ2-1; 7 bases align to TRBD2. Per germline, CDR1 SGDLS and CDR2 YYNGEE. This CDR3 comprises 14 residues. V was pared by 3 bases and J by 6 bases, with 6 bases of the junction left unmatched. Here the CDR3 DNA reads TGTGCCAGCAGCGCCGCTCGGGAGGCCAATGAGCAGTTCTTC. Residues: CASSAAREANEQFF.

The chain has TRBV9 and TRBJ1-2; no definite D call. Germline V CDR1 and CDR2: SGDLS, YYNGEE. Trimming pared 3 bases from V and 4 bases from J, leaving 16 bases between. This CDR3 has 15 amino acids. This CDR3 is CASSAEAAGVYGYTF. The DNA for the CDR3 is TGTGCCAGCAGCGCCGAGGCCGCAGGAGTCTATGGCTACACCTTC.

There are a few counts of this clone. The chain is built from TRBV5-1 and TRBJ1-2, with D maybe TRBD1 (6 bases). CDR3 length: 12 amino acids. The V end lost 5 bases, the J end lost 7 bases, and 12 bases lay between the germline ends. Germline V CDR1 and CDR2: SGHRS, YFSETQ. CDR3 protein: CASREQGIGYTF. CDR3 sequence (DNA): TGCGCCAGCAGAGAACAGGGCATTGGCTACACCTTC.

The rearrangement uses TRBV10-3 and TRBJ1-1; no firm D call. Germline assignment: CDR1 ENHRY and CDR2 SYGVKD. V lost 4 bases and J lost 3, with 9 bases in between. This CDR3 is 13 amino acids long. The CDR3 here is CAISGPGDTEAFF. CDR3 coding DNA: TGTGCCATCAGTGGGCCTGGGGACACTGAAGCTTTCTTT.

CDR3 sequence reads: CASSYTPDRGGSSEQYF. In DNA form, the CDR3 reads TGCGCCAGCAGCTATACCCCCGACAGGGGAGGGTCATCCGAGCAGTACTTC. The chain uses TRBV5-1 and TRBJ2-7; TRBD1 is a possible D gene (8 bases). There are 17 residues in the CDR3. The germline V gene encodes CDR1 SGHRS and CDR2 YFSETQ. V dropped 3 bases and J dropped 6 bases, with 25 bases sitting between them. The whole variable domain, filled in from reference TRBV5-1 and TRBJ2-7, reads KAGVTQTPRYLIKTRGQQVTLSCSPISGHRSVSWYQQTPGQGLQFLFEYFSETQRNKGNFPGRFSGRQFSNSRSEMNVSTLELGDSALYLCASSYTPDRGGSSEQYFGPGTRLTVT.

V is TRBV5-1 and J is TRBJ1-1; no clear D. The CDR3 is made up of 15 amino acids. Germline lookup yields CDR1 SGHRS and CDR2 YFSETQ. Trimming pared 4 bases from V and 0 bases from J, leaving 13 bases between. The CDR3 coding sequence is TGCGCCAGCAGCGCCGGACGCTCACTGAACACTGAAGCTTTCTTT. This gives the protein CASSAGRSLNTEAFF. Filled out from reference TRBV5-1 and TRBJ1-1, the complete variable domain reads KAGVTQTPRYLIKTRGQQVTLSCSPISGHRSVSWYQQTPGQGLQFLFEYFSETQRNKGNFPGRFSGRQFSNSRSEMNVSTLELGDSALYLCASSAGRSLNTEAFFGQGTRLTVV.

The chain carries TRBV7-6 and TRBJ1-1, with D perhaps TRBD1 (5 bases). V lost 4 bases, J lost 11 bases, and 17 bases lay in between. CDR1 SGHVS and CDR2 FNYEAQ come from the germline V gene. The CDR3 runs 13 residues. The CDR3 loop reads CASSSREEGMAFF. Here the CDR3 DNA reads TGTGCCAGCAGCTCCAGGGAGGAGGGCATGGCTTTCTTT.

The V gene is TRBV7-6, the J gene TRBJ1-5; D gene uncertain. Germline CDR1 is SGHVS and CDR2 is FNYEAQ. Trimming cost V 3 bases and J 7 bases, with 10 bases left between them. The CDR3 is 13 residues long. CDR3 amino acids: CASSFGEAQPQHF. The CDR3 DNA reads TGTGCCAGCAGCTTTGGAGAAGCACAGCCCCAGCATTTT.

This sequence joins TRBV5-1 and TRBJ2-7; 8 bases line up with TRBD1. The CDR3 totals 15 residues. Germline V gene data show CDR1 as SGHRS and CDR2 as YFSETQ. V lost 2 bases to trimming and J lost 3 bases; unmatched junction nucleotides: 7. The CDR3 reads CASSFSGQGGYEQYF. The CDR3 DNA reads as TGCGCCAGCAGCTTTTCAGGACAGGGCGGCTACGAGCAGTACTTC.